This section outlines one TCR beta chain sequence together with its context. Its antigen is undetermined. The primer mix had 60 Vbeta and 13 Jbeta primers. Profiled with immunoSEQ multiplex PCR; TCRdb holds only in-frame clones, not every one. The table has around 150,000 clones, 70% to 85% seen once. These data come from a study of cytomegalovirus exposure and HLA in healthy donors. Notes on the study in general: Relative to equally common others, HLA-associated TCR beta chains showed greater clonal expansion in a later analysis.

With 1 base removed from V and 8 bases from J, the gap between germline ends came to 15 bases. Germline loops: CDR1 KGHSH, CDR2 LQKENI. The CDR3 runs to 16 residues. This receptor was obtained from a man in his forties in good health and CMV-seropositive. This chain joins TRBV18 and TRBJ1-6; tentatively, D is TRBD1 (5 bases). Sequenced: PBMCs. CDR3 in amino acids: CASSPRRGGPDSPLHF. The CDR3 coding sequence is TGTGCCAGCTCACCACGTAGGGGCGGCCCGGATTCACCCCTCCACTTT.